These T cell receptor beta chains were read from a single sample in a study of shared clonotypes between healthy human individuals. Measured with immunoSEQ multiplex PCR; TCRdb has only the in-frame clones, and not every one. In the table there are 2,500,000 or so clones, roughly 90% of which are singletons. Material: naive CD4+ T cells from PBMCs. All receptors derive from a man between 18 and 29 years old in good health. Some clones in this sample may be carry-over from other donors' samples. Each CDR3 is given with its conserved first and last residue. D genes are given only for firm matches. A clone size is listed for some rows: how often the clone was seen (once, few, many), or a class if it is expanded.

d_call | j_call | clone_size | v_call | cdr3_nt | cdr3_aa
. | TRBJ2-3 | . | TRBV5-4 | TGTGCCAGCAGTCCAAGCTCCGGGAGCACAGATACGCAGTATTTT | CASSPSSGSTDTQYF
TRBD2 | TRBJ2-2 | . | TRBV28 | TGTGCCAGCAGCTCTCAGGGACTAGCGAGAACCGGGGAGCTGTTTTTT | CASSSQGLARTGELFF
. | TRBJ2-3 | . | TRBV5-1 | TGCGCCAGCAGCTATCCCGGAGATACGCAGTATTTT | CASSYPGDTQYF
TRBD2 | TRBJ2-1 | once | TRBV4-2 | TGTGCCAGCACCCGCAGCGGGGCCGACTACAATGAGCAGTTCTTC | CASTRSGADYNEQFF
. | TRBJ1-4 | . | TRBV6-5 | TGTGCCAGCAGCTCCAGGACTAATGAAAAACTGTTTTTT | CASSSRTNEKLFF
. | TRBJ1-2 | . | TRBV4-1 | TGCGCCAGCAGCCCGGACCCCGTTGGCGGAGGGTGGGGCTATGGCTACACCTTC | CASSPDPVGGGWGYGYTF
TRBD1 | TRBJ2-2 | . | TRBV5-1 | TGCGCCAGCAGACGATCCGGGACAGGGGACACCGGGGAGCTGTTTTTT | CASRRSGTGDTGELFF
. | TRBJ1-1 | . | TRBV5-1 | TGCGCCAGCAGCCCCCAGGGCGAACACACTGAAGCTTTCTTT | CASSPQGEHTEAFF
TRBD1 | TRBJ1-2 | . | TRBV14 | TGTGCCAGCAGCGCTATTCCGGGACAGGGGTATGGCTACACCTTC | CASSAIPGQGYGYTF
TRBD1 | TRBJ2-1 | . | TRBV11-2 | TGTGCCAGCAGCTTAGCCGGACAGGGTTTGTTCTATGAGCAGTTCTTC | CASSLAGQGLFYEQFF
. | TRBJ2-7 | . | TRBV14 | TGTGCCAGCAGCGGGGGTACCTACGAGCAGTACTTC | CASSGGTYEQYF
. | TRBJ2-7 | . | TRBV28 | TGTGCCAGTCAAGGAACGGAGCCGACAGCCTCCTACGAGCAGTACTTC | CASQGTEPTASYEQYF
. | TRBJ2-7 | . | TRBV6-1 | TGTGCCAGCAGTGAAGCTCATGGACGCCTGGGCGAGCAGTACTTC | CASSEAHGRLGEQYF
. | TRBJ2-1 | . | TRBV25-1 | TGTGCCAGCAGTGCGTCCGGGACTCCTTTTCCTGAGCAGTTCTTC | CASSASGTPFPEQFF
. | TRBJ1-3 | . | TRBV7-9 | TGTGCCAGCAGCTTAGTGGCGGGTTTCTCTGGAAACACCATATATTTT | CASSLVAGFSGNTIYF
. | TRBJ1-6 | . | TRBV6-6 | TGTGCCAGCAGTTCCTCTTCACCCCTCCACTTT | CASSSSSPLHF
. | TRBJ2-1 | . | TRBV27 | TGTGCCAGCACCACCCGGTCTGGGAATGAGCAGTTCTTC | CASTTRSGNEQFF
. | TRBJ1-2 | . | TRBV6-1 | TGTGCCAGCACTCCAAAGGACGGGAACTATGGCTACACCTTC | CASTPKDGNYGYTF
. | TRBJ2-5 | . | TRBV5-1 | TGCGCCAGCAGCATACGTGGACTGCAAGAGACCCAGTACTTC | CASSIRGLQETQYF
. | TRBJ1-1 | few | TRBV30 | TGTGCCTGGACCGTTGGGGGGAGGAACACTGAAGCTTTCTTT | CAWTVGGRNTEAFF
. | TRBJ1-6 | . | TRBV2 | TGTGCCAGCAGTGTTGGGGCCAATAATTCACCCCTCCACTTT | CASSVGANNSPLHF
. | TRBJ1-1 | . | TRBV29-1 | TGCAGCGTTGAAGATGTCAGGGCAGGGTGGTACGCTTTCTTT | CSVEDVRAGWYAFF
. | TRBJ2-2 | . | TRBV18 | TGTGCCAGCTCTCCCCAATCCGGATTGAACACCGGGGAGCTGTTTTTT | CASSPQSGLNTGELFF
. | TRBJ2-3 | . | TRBV19 | TGTGCCAGTAGTATAGGCCCCCCTAGCTCCTTTAGCACAGATACGCAGTATTTT | CASSIGPPSSFSTDTQYF
TRBD1 | TRBJ2-7 | . | TRBV4-3 | TGCGCCAGCAGCCTGCGACAGGGTTTATACGAGCAGTACTTC | CASSLRQGLYEQYF
. | TRBJ1-2 | . | TRBV5-6 | TGTGCCAGCACCCCGGGGGGGGCAGGGAACTATGGCTACACCTTC | CASTPGGAGNYGYTF
TRBD1 | TRBJ1-4 | few | TRBV6-6 | TGTGCCAGCAGTTTGGACAGGGGGACAGGAAAACTGTTTTTT | CASSLDRGTGKLFF
. | TRBJ2-7 | . | TRBV5-1 | TGCGCCAGCAGCTCTACAGCGGTCTCAGACGAGCAGTACTTC | CASSSTAVSDEQYF
. | TRBJ2-2 | . | TRBV5-1 | TGCGCCAGCAGCTTTGCCGGCGGCCAGAACACCGGGGAGCTGTTTTTT | CASSFAGGQNTGELFF
. | TRBJ2-7 | . | TRBV4-2 | TGTGCCAGCAGCCAACGTCTCGGAGGAGCTGGCGAGCAGTACTTC | CASSQRLGGAGEQYF
. | TRBJ2-5 | . | TRBV11-2 | TGTGCCAGCAGCTTTTCTTGGCGGGAGACCCAGTACTTC | CASSFSWRETQYF
. | TRBJ1-5 | . | TRBV5-4 | TGTGCCAGCAGCTTTGGAGGGGATAGCAATCAGCCCCAGCATTTT | CASSFGGDSNQPQHF
. | TRBJ2-3 | . | TRBV6-1 | TGTGCCAGCAGTCACCGGGACTCCAGCACAGATACGCAGTATTTT | CASSHRDSSTDTQYF
TRBD2 | TRBJ2-7 | . | TRBV10-3 | TGTGCCATCAGTGAGGCACTAGCGGGAGCGCGCGCGGAGCAGTACTTC | CAISEALAGARAEQYF
TRBD1 | TRBJ2-7 | . | TRBV4-1 | TGCGCCAGCAGCCAAGATCTCCGGGACAGGGGGAACTACGAGCAGTACTTC | CASSQDLRDRGNYEQYF
TRBD1 | TRBJ2-1 | . | TRBV11-3 | TGTGCCAGCAGCTTACGGGACAGCTCCTACAATGAGCAGTTCTTC | CASSLRDSSYNEQFF
TRBD1 | TRBJ2-1 | . | TRBV4-2 | TGTGCCAGCAGCCAAGAAAGGGGGCTAGGGTTCAATGAGCAGTTCTTC | CASSQERGLGFNEQFF
. | TRBJ2-1 | . | TRBV15 | TGTGCCACCAGCAGAGATCTTGGGAACAATGAGCAGTTCTTC | CATSRDLGNNEQFF
TRBD2 | TRBJ2-3 | . | TRBV6-6 | TGTGCCAGCAGTAGGACTAGCGGGAGCCCAGATACGCAGTATTTT | CASSRTSGSPDTQYF
. | TRBJ1-1 | . | TRBV28 | TGTGCCAGCAGTTTAAGGCAGGTGAACACTGAAGCTTTCTTT | CASSLRQVNTEAFF
TRBD2 | TRBJ2-7 | . | TRBV4-1 | TGCGCCAGCAGCCAAGATTCTCTAGCGGGAGATGATTCTTCGGTGAGCGAGCAGTACTTC | CASSQDSLAGDDSSVSEQYF
TRBD1 | TRBJ2-5 | once | TRBV5-5 | TGTGCCAGCAGTGACAGGGGGCCCTCGGGAGAGACCCAGTACTTC | CASSDRGPSGETQYF
. | TRBJ1-5 | once | TRBV5-8 | TGTGCCAGCAGCTTTGAGGGGGTTTTGACCAATCAGCCCCAGCATTTT | CASSFEGVLTNQPQHF
. | TRBJ2-6 | . | TRBV28 | TGTGCCAGCAGTCTAGGGGCATGGGCTGGGGCCAACGTCCTGACTTTC | CASSLGAWAGANVLTF
TRBD1 | TRBJ2-7 | . | TRBV6-5 | TGTGCCAGCAGTCCCGGGACAGGGGTTGATGAGCAGTACTTC | CASSPGTGVDEQYF
. | TRBJ2-2 | . | TRBV21-1 | TGTGCCAGCAGCAAAGCTATACGCCCCCGGGACGGGAACACCGGGGAGCTGTTTTTT | CASSKAIRPRDGNTGELFF
. | TRBJ1-1 | once | TRBV7-3 | TGTGCCAGCAGCGCAGACATGAACACTGAAGCTTTCTTT | CASSADMNTEAFF
TRBD1 | TRBJ2-7 | . | TRBV11-2 | TGTGCCAGCAGCTCTAGCCGGGACAGGGGGTACGAGCAGTACTTC | CASSSSRDRGYEQYF
TRBD1 | TRBJ1-2 | . | TRBV4-3 | TGCGCCAGCAGCCAGACTTCCAGGGGGCAGGGCTATGGCTACACCTTC | CASSQTSRGQGYGYTF
. | TRBJ1-5 | once | TRBV21-1 | TGTGCCAGCAGCAAATGCGGACCTCCGGGCAATCAGCCCCAGCATTTT | CASSKCGPPGNQPQHF
TRBD1 | TRBJ2-7 | . | TRBV2 | TGTGCCAGCAATGGCAGGGGGTATTACGGGCAGTACTTC | CASNGRGYYGQYF
. | TRBJ1-2 | once | TRBV5-8 | TGTGCCAGCAGCTTACAGGGACGGTCAACTTATAACTATGGCTACACCTTC | CASSLQGRSTYNYGYTF